Each of the 12 T cell receptor beta chains below was sequenced from the same sample in a study of CD8 T cells in ankylosing spondylitis. One entry per CDR3 protein results from TCRdb running MiXCR on the 5' RACE reads. The table shows about 320,000 distinct CDR3 sequences, with roughly 10% occurring only once. Material for sequencing was blood, either unsorted or a sorted T cell fraction (not recorded which). These receptors all come from a female donor with ankylosing spondylitis or in good health (not recorded which).

This clonotype was counted many times. The chain couples TRBV7-2 to TRBJ2-7; 9 bases match TRBD1. V lost 5 bases and J lost 8; bases outside the gene matches: 13. The length of the CDR3 is 15 residues. Germline assignment: CDR1 SGHTA and CDR2 FQGNSA. CDR3 in amino acids: CASSLTGGWYEQQYF. DNA of the CDR3: TGTGCCAGCAGCCTAACAGGGGGCTGGTACGAGCAGCAGTACTTC.

This clonotype was picked up many times. This sequence joins TRBV5-1 and TRBJ1-6; possible D gene TRBD1, 6 bases. This CDR3 is built from 15 residues. The germline V gene encodes CDR1 SGHRS and CDR2 YFSETQ. V lost 4 bases and J 5 bases, leaving 13 bases between the germline ends. CDR3 protein: CASSIEDSDNSPLHF. The CDR3, as DNA: TGCGCCAGCAGCATTGAGGACAGTGATAATTCACCCCTCCACTTT.

Only a few counts were recorded for this clonotype. V usage is TRBV5-1 and J usage is TRBJ1-3, with unresolved D. Trimming removed 0 bases from V and 5 bases from J, with 12 bases in between. The germline gives CDR1 SGHRS, CDR2 YFSETQ. This CDR3 has 15 amino acids. In DNA, the CDR3 is TGCGCCAGCAGCTTGGGAGGCAGAGCCCGAAACACCATATATTTT. Translated: CASSLGGRARNTIYF.

This clonotype was detected only a few times. The chain employs TRBV11-2 and TRBJ1-6; possibly TRBD1 for D (5 bases). This CDR3 has 15 residues. The germline V gene has CDR1 SGHAT and CDR2 FQNNGV. V lost 5 bases, J lost 10 bases, and 18 bases lay in between. The CDR3 region has the DNA TGTGCCAGCAGCCATGAGCCAGGGCCGTTCTCACCCCTCCACTTT. Translating it yields CASSHEPGPFSPLHF.

This clonotype was detected ten times or more. The chain joins TRBV10-3 to TRBJ1-5; maybe TRBD1 (5 bases). The ends were cut back, 5 bases at V and 2 bases at J, with 19 bases in the middle. The germline gives CDR1 ENHRY, CDR2 SYGVKD. CDR3 length: 17 residues. The CDR3, as DNA: TGTGCCATCAGTCGGGGGGGTAGGGGTATGGGCAATCAGCCCCAGCATTTT. Protein product: CAISRGGRGMGNQPQHF.

The V call is TRBV18, the J call TRBJ2-2; no definite D call. The CDR3 runs 17 residues. CDR1 is KGHSH and CDR2 is LQKENI in the germline V gene. V lost 3 bases and J lost 2, with 16 bases in between. The CDR3 nucleotides are TGTGCCAGCTCACCGGACCAAACCCAAACTAACACCGGGGAGCTGTTTTTT. Translating gives CASSPDQTQTNTGELFF.

This clonotype has a count of ten or more. The V call is TRBV5-1, the J call TRBJ1-4; D gene unclear. Germline assignment: CDR1 SGHRS and CDR2 YFSETQ. CDR3 size: 14 residues. V lost 0 bases and J lost 5, with 8 bases in between. CDR3 region: CASSLDGRNEKLFF. Here the CDR3 DNA reads TGCGCCAGCAGCTTGGACGGCAGAAATGAAAAACTGTTTTTT.

This clonotype has only a few counts. The rearrangement uses TRBV5-1 and TRBJ2-3; D perhaps matches TRBD2 (6 bases). Per the germline V gene, CDR1 is SGHRS and CDR2 is YFSETQ. V lost 5 bases, J lost 3 bases, and 13 bases lay in between. The CDR3 is 14 residues long. This CDR3 reads CASSPAGGTDTQYF. The CDR3 DNA reads TGCGCCAGCAGTCCCGCCGGGGGAACAGATACGCAGTATTTT.

In its sample, this clonotype was seen a few times. The chain combines TRBV5-5 with TRBJ2-7; possible D gene TRBD2, 5 bases. The germline V gene has CDR1 SGHKS and CDR2 YYEKEE (reference sequence). The CDR3 spans 15 residues. The V and J ends lost 0 bases and 7 bases respectively, with 17 bases between them. In DNA, the CDR3 is TGTGCCAGCAGCTTGGCGGGCGACCTTTCGGGAGAGCAGTACTTC. Translated: CASSLAGDLSGEQYF.

This clonotype was counted many times. The chain has TRBV5-1 and TRBJ1-4; weak D call: TRBD1 (5 bases). The ends were cut back, 4 bases at V and 8 bases at J, with 21 bases in the middle. Looked up from germline, CDR1 is SGHRS and CDR2 is YFSETQ. This CDR3 has 16 residues. The DNA of the CDR3 is TGCGCCAGCAGCGGGACGTTGGGGCCAGGGAACGAAAAACTGTTTTTT. Its translation is CASSGTLGPGNEKLFF.

This clonotype was seen many times. This CDR3 reads CASSLEIPGGSYNEQFF. CDR3 nucleotides: TGTGCCAGCAGCTTAGAGATCCCAGGGGGATCCTACAATGAGCAGTTCTTC. The V gene is TRBV7-9, the J gene TRBJ2-1; 7 bases line up with TRBD1. With 1 base clipped from V and 1 base from J, the junction kept 7 bases outside the gene matches. The length of the CDR3 is 17 residues. CDR1 and CDR2 (germline): SEHNR, FQNEAQ (reference sequence).

This clonotype occurred many times. The V call is TRBV7-9, the J call TRBJ1-2, with D possibly being TRBD1 (5 bases). CDR1 and CDR2 (germline): SEHNR, FQNEAQ (reference sequence). The CDR3 is 16 residues long. Between the trimmed V and J ends, which lost 1 base and 5 bases, there was a span of 17 bases. The CDR3, as DNA: TGTGCCAGCAGCTTAGGACAGACCCCAACCCGATATGGCTACACCTTC. This encodes CASSLGQTPTRYGYTF.